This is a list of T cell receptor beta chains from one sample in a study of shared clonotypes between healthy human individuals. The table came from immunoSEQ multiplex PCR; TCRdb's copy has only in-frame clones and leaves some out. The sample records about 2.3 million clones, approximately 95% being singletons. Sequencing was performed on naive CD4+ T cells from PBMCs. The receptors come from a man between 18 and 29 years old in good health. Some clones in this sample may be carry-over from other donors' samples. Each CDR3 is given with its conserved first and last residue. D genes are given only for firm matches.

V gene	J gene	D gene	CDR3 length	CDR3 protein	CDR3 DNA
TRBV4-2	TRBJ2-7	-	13	CASSRERAYEQYF	TGTGCCAGCAGCAGGGAGCGGGCCTACGAGCAGTACTTC
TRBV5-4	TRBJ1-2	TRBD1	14	CASSLQGGNYGYTF	TGTGCCAGCAGCTTGCAGGGGGGAAACTATGGCTACACCTTC
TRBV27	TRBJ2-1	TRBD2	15	CASRRTSGTYNEQFF	TGTGCCAGCAGGAGGACTAGCGGCACCTACAATGAGCAGTTCTTC
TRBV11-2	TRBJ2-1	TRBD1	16	CASSLTIGTGGPEQFF	TGTGCCAGCAGCTTGACGATCGGGACAGGGGGCCCTGAGCAGTTCTTC
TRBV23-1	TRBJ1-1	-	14	CASSQFMRSTEAFF	TGCGCCAGCAGTCAATTTATGCGGAGTACTGAAGCTTTCTTT
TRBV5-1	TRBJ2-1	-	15	CASSSLAGAYNEQFF	TGCGCCAGCAGCTCACTAGCTGGTGCCTACAATGAGCAGTTCTTC
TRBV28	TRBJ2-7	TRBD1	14	CASNVDREAHEQYF	TGTGCCAGCAATGTGGACAGGGAAGCCCACGAGCAGTACTTC
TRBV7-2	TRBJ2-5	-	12	CASSSAGETQYF	TGTGCCAGCAGCTCCGCGGGGGAGACCCAGTACTTC
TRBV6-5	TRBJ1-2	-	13	CASTGAANYGYTF	TGTGCCAGCACGGGGGCAGCTAACTATGGCTACACCTTC
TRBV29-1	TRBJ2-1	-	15	CSVEVVSGSYNEQFF	TGCAGCGTTGAAGTTGTTAGCGGTTCCTACAATGAGCAGTTCTTC
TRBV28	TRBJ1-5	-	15	CASSWMLDRNQPQHF	TGTGCCAGCAGTTGGATGTTAGACAGGAATCAGCCCCAGCATTTT
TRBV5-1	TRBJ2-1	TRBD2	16	CASSLIAGTSTTEQFF	TGCGCCAGCAGCCTTATTGCCGGGACTAGCACAACGGAGCAGTTCTTC
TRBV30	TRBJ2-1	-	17	CAWSTPLARSSYNEQFF	TGTGCCTGGAGTACGCCTTTAGCGCGTAGCTCCTACAATGAGCAGTTCTTC
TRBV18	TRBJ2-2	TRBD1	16	CASSPTGTGGGGELFF	TGTGCCAGCTCACCGACCGGGACAGGGGGCGGCGGGGAGCTGTTTTTT